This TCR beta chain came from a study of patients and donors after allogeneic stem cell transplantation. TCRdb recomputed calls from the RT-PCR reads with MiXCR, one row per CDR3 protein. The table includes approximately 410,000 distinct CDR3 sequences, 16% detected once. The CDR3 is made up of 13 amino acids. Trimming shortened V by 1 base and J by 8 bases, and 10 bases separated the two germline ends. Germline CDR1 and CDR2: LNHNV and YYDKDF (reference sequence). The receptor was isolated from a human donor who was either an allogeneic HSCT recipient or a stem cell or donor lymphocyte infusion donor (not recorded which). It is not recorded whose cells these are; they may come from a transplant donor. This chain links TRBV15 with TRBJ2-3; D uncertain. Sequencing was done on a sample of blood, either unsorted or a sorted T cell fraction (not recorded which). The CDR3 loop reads CATSRVSQSTQYF. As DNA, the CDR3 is TGTGCCACCAGCAGAGTGAGTCAGTCTACGCAGTATTTT. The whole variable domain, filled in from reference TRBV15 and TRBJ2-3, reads DAMVIQNPRYQVTQFGKPVTLSCSQTLNHNVMYWYQQKSSQAPKLLFHYYDKDFNNEADTPDNFQSRRPNTSFCFLDIRSPGLGDTAMYLCATSRVSQSTQYFGPGTRLTVL.